This section outlines one TCR beta chain sequence together with its context. The source of the sample is a study of blood T cell repertoires in COVID-19. The wider study: From T cells, B-cell-depleted T cells, or PBMCs came the material, which was cDNA or gDNA.

Trimming took 1 base from V and 6 from J, leaving 21 bases between them. Germline V gives CDR1 GTSNPN, CDR2 SVGIG (reference sequence). CDR3 size: 16 residues. Source study methods: Scientists estimated how many nucleated cells there were by amplifying reference gene primers. Here immunoSEQ multiplex PCR was the method, and the copy in TCRdb shows in-frame clones only, minus some. That table gives V, J and clone size, and the DNA gave D and trimming. The sample has 150,000 to 200,000 clones, approximately 92% seen once. The chain links TRBV30 to TRBJ1-2; maybe TRBD1 (5 bases). This receptor was identified in a woman aged 50 to 65 with acute or convalescent COVID-19. Sequencing used peripheral blood. CDR3 amino acids: CAWSATFKGGENGYTF. CDR3 nucleotides: TGTGCCTGGAGTGCCACCTTCAAGGGAGGGGAAAATGGCTACACCTTC. The full variable domain, in which reference TRBV30 and TRBJ1-2 provide the parts outside the CDR3, is SQTIHQWPATLVQPVGSPLSLECTVEGTSNPNLYWYRQAAGRGLQLLFYSVGIGQISSEVPQNLSASRPQDRQFILSSKKLLLSDSGFYLCAWSATFKGGENGYTFGSGTRLTVV.